This TCR beta chain was recovered during a study of blood T cell repertoires in COVID-19. Assay: immunoSEQ multiplex PCR; the TCRdb copy retains only in-frame clones and omits some. The repertoire includes 70,000 to 95,000 clones, more than 65% of them detected once, and roughly 16% sits in the top ten. V gave up 3 bases and J gave up 4 bases; unmatched junction bases: 4. Germline-derived CDR1 and CDR2 are LNHDA and SQIVND (reference sequence). This CDR3 is built from 15 residues. The receptor was isolated from a human donor in a cohort sampled during active COVID-19. The J gene is TRBJ2-1, the V gene TRBV19; TRBD1 matches 9 bases. Sequences were obtained from peripheral blood. The CDR3 region has the DNA TGTGCCAGTAGTATTACAGGGGGCTTTTACAATGAGCAGTTCTTC. It encodes CASSITGGFYNEQFF.